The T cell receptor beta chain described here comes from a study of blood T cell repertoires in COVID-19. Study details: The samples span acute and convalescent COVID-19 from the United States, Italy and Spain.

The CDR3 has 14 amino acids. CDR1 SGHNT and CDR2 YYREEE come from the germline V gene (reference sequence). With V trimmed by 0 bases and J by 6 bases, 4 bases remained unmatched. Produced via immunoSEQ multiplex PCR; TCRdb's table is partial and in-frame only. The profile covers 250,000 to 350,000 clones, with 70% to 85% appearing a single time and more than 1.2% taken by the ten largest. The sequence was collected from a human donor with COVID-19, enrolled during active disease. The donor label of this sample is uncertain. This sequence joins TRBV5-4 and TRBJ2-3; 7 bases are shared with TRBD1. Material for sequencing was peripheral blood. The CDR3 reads CASSLGQGRDTQYF. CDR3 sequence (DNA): TGTGCCAGCAGCTTGGGACAGGGTCGGGATACGCAGTATTTT.